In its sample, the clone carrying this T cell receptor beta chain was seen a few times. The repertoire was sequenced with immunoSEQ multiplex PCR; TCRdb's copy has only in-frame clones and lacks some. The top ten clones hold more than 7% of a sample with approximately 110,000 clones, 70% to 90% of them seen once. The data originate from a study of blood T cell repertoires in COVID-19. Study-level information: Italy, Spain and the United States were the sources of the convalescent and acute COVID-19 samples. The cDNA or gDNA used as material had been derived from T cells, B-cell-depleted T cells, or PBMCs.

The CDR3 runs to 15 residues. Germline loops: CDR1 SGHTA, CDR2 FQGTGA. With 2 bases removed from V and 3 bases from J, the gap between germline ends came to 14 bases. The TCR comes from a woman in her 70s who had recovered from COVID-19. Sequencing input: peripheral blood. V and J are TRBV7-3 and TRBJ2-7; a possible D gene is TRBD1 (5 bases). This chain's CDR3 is CASSLGAGGDYEQYF. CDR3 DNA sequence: TGTGCCAGCAGCTTAGGGGCAGGTGGTGACTACGAGCAGTACTTC.